This is a list of T cell receptor beta chains from one sample in a study of naive and memory T cell subsets. TCRdb called the UMI-ligation and nested PCR reads again in MiXCR, with one record for every CDR3 protein. The sample records 75,000 to 85,000 distinct CDR3 sequences, around 12% being singletons. The source material was central memory CD4+ T cells from blood. The receptors here all came from a human donor in good health. Both conserved end residues are part of each CDR3. The order of the fields is V gene, clone size, D gene, J gene, CDR3 protein, CDR3 DNA. D genes are given only for firm matches. Some rows have no size entry. The others give once, few or many, or a class for an expanded clone.

TRBV29-1	many	NA	TRBJ2-1	CSVVVMASSYNEQFF	TGCAGCGTTGTGGTGATGGCGAGCTCCTACAATGAGCAGTTCTTC
TRBV28	few	NA	TRBJ2-7	CASTGAAGNKYEQYF	TGTGCCAGCACGGGGGCGGCAGGGAACAAGTACGAGCAGTACTTC
TRBV10-3	many	NA	TRBJ2-3	CAIPTYGIPEWYTQYF	TGTGCCATCCCGACTTACGGTATTCCCGAGTGGTACACGCAGTATTTT
TRBV7-9	many	TRBD1	TRBJ2-1	CASSSRDRGYNEQFF	TGTGCCAGCAGCTCCCGGGACAGGGGCTACAATGAGCAGTTCTTC
TRBV28	many	NA	TRBJ1-1	CASSLRAGLGSNTEAFF	TGTGCCAGCAGTTTAAGGGCAGGGCTTGGTTCGAACACTGAAGCTTTCTTT
TRBV7-2	many	NA	TRBJ1-5	CASSFDSPSNQPQHF	TGTGCCAGCAGCTTTGACAGTCCCAGCAATCAGCCCCAGCATTTT
TRBV15	few	NA	TRBJ2-7	CATSRGGASYEQYF	TGTGCCACCAGCAGAGGTGGGGCTTCCTACGAGCAGTACTTC
TRBV30	NA	NA	TRBJ2-1	CACKGPYEQFF	TGTGCCTGTAAGGGACCCTATGAGCAGTTCTTC
TRBV6-1	many	TRBD2	TRBJ2-1	CASSVAGTYNEQFF	TGTGCCAGCAGTGTAGCGGGGACCTACAATGAGCAGTTCTTC
TRBV4-3	few	NA	TRBJ2-2	CASSSQIRGAGTGELFF	TGCGCCAGCAGCTCGCAAATCCGGGGGGCCGGCACCGGGGAGCTGTTTTTT
TRBV28	NA	TRBD1	TRBJ2-7	CASSPEGQLVHEQYF	TGTGCCAGCAGTCCCGAGGGACAGTTAGTACACGAGCAGTACTTC
TRBV6-5	NA	NA	TRBJ2-3	CASSYRIAPTDTQYF	TGTGCCAGCAGTTACAGGATAGCGCCCACAGATACGCAGTATTTT
TRBV23-1	NA	TRBD2	TRBJ2-7	CASTKFVGLAGVYEQYF	TGCGCCAGCACCAAGTTTGTAGGACTAGCGGGAGTCTACGAGCAGTACTTC
TRBV3-1	NA	TRBD1	TRBJ1-1	CASSQDRRTGPGIGTEAFF	TGTGCCAGCAGCCAAGATCGAAGGACAGGGCCAGGAATAGGGACTGAAGCTTTCTTT
TRBV5-1	many	TRBD1	TRBJ2-6	CASSYDRGATGANVLTF	TGCGCCAGCAGCTACGACAGGGGAGCGACTGGGGCCAACGTCCTGACTTTC
TRBV7-2	many	NA	TRBJ1-2	CASSLGFYGYTF	TGTGCCAGCAGCTTAGGGTTCTATGGCTACACCTTC
TRBV20-1	many	TRBD1	TRBJ1-3	CSARERGRNTIYF	TGCAGTGCTAGAGAGAGGGGGCGAAACACCATATATTTT
TRBV9	NA	NA	TRBJ2-1	CASSRTGNEQFF	TGTGCCAGCAGCCGGACTGGGAATGAGCAGTTCTTC
TRBV5-5	few	NA	TRBJ1-5	CASSLGAGGNQPQHF	TGTGCCAGCAGCTTGGGGGCAGGGGGCAATCAGCCCCAGCATTTT
TRBV5-8	many	NA	TRBJ1-5	CASSLYRRLHF	TGTGCCAGCAGCTTGTACAGGAGATTGCATTTT
TRBV5-6	few	NA	TRBJ2-7	CASSSEEGSEEYF	TGTGCCAGCAGCTCCGAAGAGGGAAGTGAGGAGTACTTC
TRBV10-3	NA	NA	TRBJ1-5	CAIRGGNQPQHF	TGTGCCATCAGGGGAGGCAATCAGCCCCAGCATTTT
TRBV18	many	NA	TRBJ2-1	CASSPLTSYNEQFF	TGTGCCAGCTCACCACTTACCTCCTACAATGAGCAGTTCTTC
TRBV20-1	NA	NA	TRBJ1-1	CSAFDGYTEAFF	TGCAGTGCTTTTGACGGCTACACTGAAGCTTTCTTT